The following is a TCR beta chain sequence with its context. The antigen remains undetermined. Each of the donors was a healthy bone marrow donor. Vbeta (60) and Jbeta (13) primers were used in the PCR. Measured with immunoSEQ multiplex PCR; TCRdb has only the in-frame clones, and not every one. The table lists some 150,000 clones, 70% to 80% of them singletons. The CDR3 has 14 residues. CDR1 is MNHNY, CDR2 SVGAGI, per germline (reference sequence). The V gene lost 2 bases and the J gene lost 2 bases, with 9 bases spanning the gap. This entry belongs to a study of cytomegalovirus exposure and HLA in healthy donors. General study findings and limits: Earlier analysis found most TCR beta V segments productive about 87% or about 30% of the time. A later analysis showed that HLA-associated TCR beta chains had undergone more clonal expansion than equally common others. Most observed TCR sequences were rare, whereas some public TCRs were detected in many donors.

Sequences were obtained from PBMCs. The gene calls are TRBV6-6 and TRBJ1-2; D is perhaps TRBD1 (5 bases). The TCR sequence derives from a woman between 40 and 50 years old in good health and CMV-seronegative. This chain's CDR3 is CASSYTGRNYGYTF. The CDR3 nucleotides read TGTGCCAGCAGTTACACAGGAAGGAACTATGGCTACACCTTC.